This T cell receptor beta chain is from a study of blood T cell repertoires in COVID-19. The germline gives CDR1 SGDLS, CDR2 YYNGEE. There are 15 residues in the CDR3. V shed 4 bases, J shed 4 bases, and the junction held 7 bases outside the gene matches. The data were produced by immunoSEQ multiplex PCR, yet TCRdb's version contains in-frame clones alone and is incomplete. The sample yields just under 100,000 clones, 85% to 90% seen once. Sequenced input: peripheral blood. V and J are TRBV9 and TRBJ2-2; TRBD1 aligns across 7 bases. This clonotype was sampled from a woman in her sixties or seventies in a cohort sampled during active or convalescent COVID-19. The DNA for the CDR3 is TGTGCCAGCAGCCCCGTGGCAGGGGGCACCGGGGAGCTGTTTTTT. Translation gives CASSPVAGGTGELFF. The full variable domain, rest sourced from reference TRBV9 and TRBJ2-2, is DSGVTQTPKHLITATGQRVTLRCSPRSGDLSVYWYQQSLDQGLQFLIQYYNGEERAKGNILERFSAQQFPDLHSELNLSSLELGDSALYFCASSPVAGGTGELFFGEGSRLTVL.